What follows are 2 T cell receptor beta chains derived from one specimen sequenced in a study of shared clonotypes between healthy human individuals. TCRdb's copy holds only in-frame clones and misses some; the assay was immunoSEQ multiplex PCR. The table shows some 1.4 million clones, with approximately 97% occurring only once. The sequencing sample was made of naive CD4+ T cells sorted from blood. Subset in this sample: CD45RA+ positively selected. Source of these receptors: a man in his thirties or forties in good health.

The gene calls are TRBV5-4 and TRBJ2-3; D unclear. The CDR3 has 14 amino acids. V was trimmed by 5 bases and J by 0 bases, leaving 10 bases between them. Per the germline V gene, CDR1 is SGHNT and CDR2 is YYREEE (reference sequence). The CDR3 coding sequence is TGTGCCAGCAGTTTTACATTCAGCACAGATACGCAGTATTTT. Protein: CASSFTFSTDTQYF. The full variable domain, its missing parts supplied by reference TRBV5-4 and TRBJ2-3, is ETGVTQSPTHLIKTRGQQVTLRCSSQSGHNTVSWYQQALGQGPQFIFQYYREEENGRGNFPPRFSGLQFPNYSSELNVNALELDDSALYLCASSFTFSTDTQYFGPGTRLTVL.

This sequence joins TRBV9 and TRBJ2-2; no clear D. CDR1 SGDLS and CDR2 YYNGEE come from the germline V gene. The CDR3 extends over 13 amino acids. The V gene lost 0 bases and the J gene lost 7 bases, with 7 bases spanning the gap. CDR3 in amino acids: CASSVAFDGELFF. As DNA, the CDR3 is TGTGCCAGCAGCGTAGCTTTCGACGGGGAGCTGTTTTTT.